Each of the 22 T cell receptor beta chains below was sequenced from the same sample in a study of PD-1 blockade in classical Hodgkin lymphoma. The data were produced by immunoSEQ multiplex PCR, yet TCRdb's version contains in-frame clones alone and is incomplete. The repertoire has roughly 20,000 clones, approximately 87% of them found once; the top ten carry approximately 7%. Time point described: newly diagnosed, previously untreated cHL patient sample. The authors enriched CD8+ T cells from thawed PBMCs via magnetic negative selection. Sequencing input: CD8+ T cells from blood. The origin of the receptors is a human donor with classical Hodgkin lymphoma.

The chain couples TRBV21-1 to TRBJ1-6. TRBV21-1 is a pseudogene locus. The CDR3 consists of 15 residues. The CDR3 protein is CASSKGGAPDSPLHF. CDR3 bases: TGTGCCAGCAGCAAAGGCGGGGCCCCGGATTCACCCCTCCACTTT.

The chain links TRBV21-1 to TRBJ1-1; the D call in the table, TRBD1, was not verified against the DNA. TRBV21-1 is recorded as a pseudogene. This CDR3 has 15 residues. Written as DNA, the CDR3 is TGTGCCAGCAGCAAATGGACAGGGCGGAGGAGTGAAGCTTTCTTT. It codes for CASSKWTGRRSEAFF.

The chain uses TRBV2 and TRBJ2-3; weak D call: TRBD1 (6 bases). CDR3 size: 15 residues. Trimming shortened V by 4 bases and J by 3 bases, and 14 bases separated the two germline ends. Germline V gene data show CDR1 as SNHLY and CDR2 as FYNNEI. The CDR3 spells CASSGGTGWTDTQYF. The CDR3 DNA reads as TGTGCCAGCAGTGGGGGAACAGGGTGGACAGATACGCAGTATTTT.

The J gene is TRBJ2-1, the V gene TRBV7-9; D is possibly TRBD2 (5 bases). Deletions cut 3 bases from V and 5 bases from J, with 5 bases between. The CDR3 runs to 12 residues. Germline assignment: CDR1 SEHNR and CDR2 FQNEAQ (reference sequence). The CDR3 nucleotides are TGTGCCAGCAGCTTGAGGGACAATGAGCAGTTCTTC. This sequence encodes CASSLRDNEQFF.

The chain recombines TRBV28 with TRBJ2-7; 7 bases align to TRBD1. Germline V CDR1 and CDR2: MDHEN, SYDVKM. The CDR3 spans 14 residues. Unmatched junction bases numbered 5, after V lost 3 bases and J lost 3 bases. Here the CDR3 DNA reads TGTGCCAGCAGTTTTCCGGGACAGTTCTACGAGCAGTACTTC. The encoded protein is CASSFPGQFYEQYF.

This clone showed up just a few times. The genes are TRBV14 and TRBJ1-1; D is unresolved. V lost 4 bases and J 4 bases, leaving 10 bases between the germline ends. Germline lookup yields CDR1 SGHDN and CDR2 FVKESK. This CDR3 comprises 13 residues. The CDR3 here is CASSPLDVTEAFF. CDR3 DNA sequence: TGTGCCAGCAGCCCCTTGGATGTCACTGAAGCTTTCTTT. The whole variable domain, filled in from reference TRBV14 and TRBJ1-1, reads EAGVTQFPSHSVIEKGQTVTLRCDPISGHDNLYWYRRVMGKEIKFLLHFVKESKQDESGMPNNRFLAERTGGTYSTLKVQPAELEDSGVYFCASSPLDVTEAFFGQGTRLTVV.

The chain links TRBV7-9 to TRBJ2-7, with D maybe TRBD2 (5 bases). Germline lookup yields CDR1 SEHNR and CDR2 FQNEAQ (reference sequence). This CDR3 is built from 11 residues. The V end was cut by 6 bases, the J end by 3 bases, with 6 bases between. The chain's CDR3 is CASSRGYEQYF. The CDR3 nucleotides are TGTGCCAGCAGTCGGGGCTACGAGCAGTACTTC.

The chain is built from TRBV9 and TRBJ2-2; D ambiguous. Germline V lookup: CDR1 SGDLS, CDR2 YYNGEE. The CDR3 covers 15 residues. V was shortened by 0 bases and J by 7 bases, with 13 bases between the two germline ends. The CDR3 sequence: CASSVDQWNYGELFF. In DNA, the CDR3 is TGTGCCAGCAGCGTAGACCAGTGGAACTACGGGGAGCTGTTTTTT.

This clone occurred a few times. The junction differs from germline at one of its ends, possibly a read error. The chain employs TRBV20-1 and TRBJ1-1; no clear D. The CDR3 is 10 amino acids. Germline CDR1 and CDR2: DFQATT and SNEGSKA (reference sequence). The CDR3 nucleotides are TGCAGTCCTAGGTCGCCTGAAGCTTTCTTT. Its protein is CSPRSPEAFF.

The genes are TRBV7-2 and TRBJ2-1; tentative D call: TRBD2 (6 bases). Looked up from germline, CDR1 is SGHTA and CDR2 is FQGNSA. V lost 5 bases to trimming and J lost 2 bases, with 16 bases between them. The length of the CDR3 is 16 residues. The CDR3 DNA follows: TGTGCCAGCAGCCGGACCGGGACTTATACCTACAATGAGCAGTTCTTC. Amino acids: CASSRTGTYTYNEQFF.

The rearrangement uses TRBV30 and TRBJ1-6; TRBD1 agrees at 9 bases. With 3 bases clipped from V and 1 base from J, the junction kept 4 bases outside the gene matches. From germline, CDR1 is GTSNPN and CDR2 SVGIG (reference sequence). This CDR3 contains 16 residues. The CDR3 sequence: CAWSGTGWSYNSPLHF. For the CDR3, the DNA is TGTGCCTGGAGCGGGACAGGGTGGTCCTATAATTCACCCCTCCACTTT.

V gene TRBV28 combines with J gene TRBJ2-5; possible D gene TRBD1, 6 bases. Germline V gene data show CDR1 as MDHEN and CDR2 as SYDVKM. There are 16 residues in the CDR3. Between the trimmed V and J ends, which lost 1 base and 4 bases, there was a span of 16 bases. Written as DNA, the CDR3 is TGTGCCAGCAGTTTATATACGGCAGGGGTTGGAGAGACCCAGTACTTC. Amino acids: CASSLYTAGVGETQYF.

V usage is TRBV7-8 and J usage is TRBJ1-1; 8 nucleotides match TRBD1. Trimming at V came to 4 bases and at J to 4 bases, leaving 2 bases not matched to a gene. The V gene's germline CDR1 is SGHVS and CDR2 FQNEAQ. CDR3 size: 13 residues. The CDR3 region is CASSSQGATEAFF. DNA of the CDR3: TGTGCCAGCAGCTCCCAGGGGGCCACTGAAGCTTTCTTT.

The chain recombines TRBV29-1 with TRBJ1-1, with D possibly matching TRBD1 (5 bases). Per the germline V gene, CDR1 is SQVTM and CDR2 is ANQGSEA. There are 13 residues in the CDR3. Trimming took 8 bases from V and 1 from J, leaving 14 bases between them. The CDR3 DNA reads TGCAGCTCCTCCGGGACCGAGAACACTGAAGCTTTCTTT. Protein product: CSSSGTENTEAFF.

CDR3 sequence reads: CASSEGSNQPQHF. The CDR3 bases are TGTGCCAGCAGTGAGGGTAGCAATCAGCCCCAGCATTTT. The rearrangement joins TRBV6-4 to TRBJ1-5; D uncertain. The V end lost 3 bases, the J end lost 0 bases, and 3 bases lay between the germline ends. The CDR3 loop spans 13 amino acids. Per the germline V gene, CDR1 is MRHNA and CDR2 is SNTAGT.

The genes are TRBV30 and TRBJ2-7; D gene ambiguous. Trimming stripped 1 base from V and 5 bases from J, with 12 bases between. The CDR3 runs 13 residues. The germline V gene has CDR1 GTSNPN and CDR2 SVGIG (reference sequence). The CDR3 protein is CAWSEWGSHEQYF. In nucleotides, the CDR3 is TGTGCCTGGAGTGAGTGGGGATCCCACGAGCAGTACTTC.

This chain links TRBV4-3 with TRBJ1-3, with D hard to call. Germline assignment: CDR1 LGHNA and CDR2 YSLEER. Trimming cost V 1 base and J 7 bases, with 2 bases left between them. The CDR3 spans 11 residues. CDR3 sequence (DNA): TGCGCCAGCAGCCAAGGCAACACCATATATTTT. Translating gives CASSQGNTIYF.

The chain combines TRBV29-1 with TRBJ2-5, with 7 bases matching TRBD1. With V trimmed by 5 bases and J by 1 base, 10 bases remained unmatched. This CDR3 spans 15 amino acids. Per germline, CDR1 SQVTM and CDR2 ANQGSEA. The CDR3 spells CSVKGDTGVQETQYF. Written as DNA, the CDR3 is TGCAGCGTTAAAGGGGATACAGGGGTCCAAGAGACCCAGTACTTC. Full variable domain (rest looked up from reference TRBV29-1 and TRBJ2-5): SAVISQKPSRDICQRGTSLTIQCQVDSQVTMMFWYRQQPGQSLTLIATANQGSEATYESGFVIDKFPISRPNLTFSTLTVSNMSPEDSSIYLCSVKGDTGVQETQYFGPGTRLLVL.

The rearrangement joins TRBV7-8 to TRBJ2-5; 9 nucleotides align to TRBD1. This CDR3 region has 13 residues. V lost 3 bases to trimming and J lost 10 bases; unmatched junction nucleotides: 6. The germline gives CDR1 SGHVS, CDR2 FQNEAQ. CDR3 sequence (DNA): TGTGCCAGCAGCTTGGGACAGGGAAGGGGCCAGTACTTC. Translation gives CASSLGQGRGQYF.

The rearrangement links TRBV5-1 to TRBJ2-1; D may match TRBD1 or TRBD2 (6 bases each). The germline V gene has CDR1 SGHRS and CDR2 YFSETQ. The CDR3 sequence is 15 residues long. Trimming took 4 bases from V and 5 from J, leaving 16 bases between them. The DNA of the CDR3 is TGCGCCAGCAGCCCGCCTTGGGGGGCAGACAATGAGCAGTTCTTC. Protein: CASSPPWGADNEQFF.

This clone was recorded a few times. In DNA, the CDR3 is TGTGCCAGCTCACCACCGGAGGTTGTCTATGGCTACACCTTC. Residues: CASSPPEVVYGYTF. V usage is TRBV18 and J usage is TRBJ1-2; D ambiguous. V shed 0 bases and J shed 4 bases, with 9 bases lying between them. CDR1 and CDR2 (germline): KGHSH, LQKENI. The CDR3 is made up of 14 amino acids.

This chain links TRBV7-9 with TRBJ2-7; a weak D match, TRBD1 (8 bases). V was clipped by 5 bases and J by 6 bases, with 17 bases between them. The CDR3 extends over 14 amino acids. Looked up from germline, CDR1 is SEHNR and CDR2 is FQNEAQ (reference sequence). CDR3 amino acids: CASSSGTGAGEQYF. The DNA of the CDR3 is TGTGCCAGCAGCAGCGGGACAGGCGCAGGCGAGCAGTACTTC.